This TCR beta chain was observed in a study of blood T cells in healthy people across ages. A remark on this clonotype: Its matching antigen is unknown.

A second PCR of about 6 to 11 cycles used a sample-barcoded 5' primer and a J-beta primer mix. TCRdb recomputed calls from the 5' RACE reads with MiXCR, one row per CDR3 protein. The sample shows around 1.1 million distinct CDR3 sequences, less than 45% of them seen only once. Study-wide results and caveats: Strong correlation was found linking TCR beta diversity to naive T cell percentage. Higher diversity and more naive CD4+ cells were features of long-lived donors, compared to aged donors.

Germline CDR1 reads SGHTA; CDR2 reads FQGNSA. The CDR3 runs 15 residues. V dropped 1 base and J dropped 5 bases, with 14 bases sitting between them. The TCR comes from a man aged 18 to 35 in good health. This chain joins TRBV7-2 and TRBJ1-1, with D perhaps matching TRBD1 (6 bases). Specimen: blood. CDR3: CASSLGATGKTEAFF. CDR3 DNA: TGTGCCAGCAGCTTAGGGGCAACAGGGAAGACTGAAGCTTTCTTT.